This TCR beta chain was captured in a study of cytomegalovirus exposure and HLA in healthy donors. About the study: In a later analysis, the 100 to 150 validation repertoires were reported to have used the same platform as the roughly 610 first-cohort repertoires. Points from the study as a whole: TCR sequences were mostly rare, though some public TCRs occurred in many donors. Three CMV-associated chains were confirmed in vitro to be specific for CMV antigens. In a later analysis, first-cohort TCR clusters were found to tend to co-occur in the approximately 110 validation repertoires.

Sequencing was performed with immunoSEQ multiplex PCR; in TCRdb, only in-frame clones are kept and a portion is missing. The sample carries about 120,000 clones, roughly nine tenths recorded once. CDR3 length: 13 amino acids. V was shortened by 4 bases and J by 0 bases, with 6 bases between the two germline ends. Germline values: CDR1 LGHNA, CDR2 YSLEER. This clone was seen only once. What it recognizes is unknown. Sequenced material: PBMCs. This TCR was sampled from a woman younger than 35 in good health and CMV-seronegative. This chain joins TRBV4-3 and TRBJ1-1; no clear D gene. CDR3 sequence reads: CASSPDMNTEAFF. CDR3 sequence (DNA): TGCGCCAGCAGCCCAGACATGAACACTGAAGCTTTCTTT.